This T cell receptor beta chain was captured in a study of T cells in Graves' hyperthyroidism and ophthalmopathy. Whole-study results and caveats: Most thyroid clonotypes with frequency above 0.001 were detected in blood.

The CDR3 has 15 amino acids. The germline gives CDR1 LNHDA, CDR2 SQIVND (reference sequence). Between the trimmed V and J ends, which lost 4 bases and 0 bases, there was a span of 10 bases. In regard to this clonotype: Its antigen remains unknown.

Amplified TCR beta CDR3 regions came from RNA transcripts. In the first-round RT-PCR of the TCR CDR3, the HTBI primer set was used. TCRdb recomputed calls from the multiplex PCR reads with MiXCR, one row per CDR3 protein. This sample has more than 300,000 distinct CDR3 sequences, with about 14% found just once. The receptor's source is a woman younger than 45 with Graves' ophthalmopathy. V usage is TRBV19 and J usage is TRBJ2-4, with D uncertain. The sample taken for sequencing was blood. The CDR3 region is CASSTPILAKNIQYF. DNA of the CDR3: TGTGCCAGTAGTACCCCGATCCTAGCCAAAAACATTCAGTACTTC.